What follows are 13 T cell receptor beta chains derived from one specimen sequenced in a study of blood T cells in healthy people across ages. A sample-barcoded 5' primer and a J-beta primer mix were used in a second PCR of roughly 7 to 11 cycles. TCRdb fed the 5' RACE reads into MiXCR, producing one record per CDR3 protein. Counted here are 1,800,000 or so distinct CDR3 sequences, about 39% occurring once; the ten biggest clones make up under 30%. The specimen sequenced was blood. The source is a human donor in good health.

The genes are TRBV7-2 and TRBJ1-1; maybe TRBD1 (6 bases). The CDR3 sequence is 17 residues long. Germline V lookup: CDR1 SGHTA, CDR2 FQGNSA. Trimming left V 1 base short and J 0 bases short, with 15 bases between. The CDR3 region is CASSLDRVGGMNTEAFF. The CDR3 DNA follows: TGTGCCAGCAGCTTAGATAGGGTCGGGGGCATGAACACTGAAGCTTTCTTT.

V and J are TRBV7-2 and TRBJ2-4; 9 bases match TRBD1. J lost 13 bases, V lost 3 bases, and 13 bases had no gene match. Germline lookup yields CDR1 SGHTA and CDR2 FQGNSA. The CDR3 is made up of 15 amino acids. CDR3 nucleotides: TGTGCCAGCAGCTTCCGGGACAGGGCCCCCAATGAGCAGTACTTC. Amino acids: CASSFRDRAPNEQYF.

This clonotype was observed once. CDR3 nucleotide sequence: TGCAGTGCTAGAGATCCCGGGACAGGGGATTTGTTGTACTCCTACGAGCAGTACTTC. Residues: CSARDPGTGDLLYSYEQYF. This sequence joins TRBV20-1 and TRBJ2-7; TRBD1 matches at 10 bases. The CDR3 consists of 19 residues. V lost 0 bases, J lost 0 bases, and 14 bases stayed unmatched. In germline, CDR1 is DFQATT, CDR2 SNEGSKA (reference sequence).

About this clonotype: One base away lies a much larger clone, so this may be a sequencing read error. The J gene is TRBJ2-1, the V gene TRBV7-9; no definite D call. V lost 0 bases and J lost 10, with 16 bases in between. Germline V gene data show CDR1 as SEHNR and CDR2 as FQNEAQ (reference sequence). This CDR3 comprises 15 residues. The DNA of the CDR3 is TGTGCCAGCAGCTTAGCGTGGCTGGGGAATAGGGAGCAGTTCTTC. Protein: CASSLAWLGNREQFF.

There are a few counts of this clonotype. The CDR3 nucleotides are TGCGCCAGCAGCCGCCGCCCAGCGAAAGAGACAGATACGCAGTATTTT. Protein sequence: CASSRRPAKETDTQYF. The chain uses TRBV4-3 and TRBJ2-3; D ambiguous. Germline values: CDR1 LGHNA, CDR2 YSLEER. Trimming took 4 bases from V and 3 from J, leaving 17 bases between them. This CDR3 spans 16 amino acids.

The chain combines TRBV7-3 with TRBJ2-3; 10 bases are a match to TRBD2. Germline CDR1 reads SGHTA; CDR2 reads FQGTGA. The V gene end was trimmed by 2 bases and the J gene end by 4 bases; junction bases not matched to a gene: 15. The CDR3 has 19 amino acids. Written as DNA, the CDR3 is TGTGCCAGCAGCTTAGCCCCCACGCCTAGCGGGGGATCTGCAGATACGCAGTATTTT. Its translation is CASSLAPTPSGGSADTQYF.

The gene calls are TRBV2 and TRBJ1-2; D may be TRBD1 (5 bases). V shed 2 bases and J shed 4 bases, with 11 bases lying between them. Germline loops: CDR1 SNHLY, CDR2 FYNNEI. The CDR3 length is 14 residues. The CDR3 is CASSEQGALYGYTF. CDR3 nucleotides: TGTGCCAGCAGTGAACAAGGGGCACTCTATGGCTACACCTTC.

This chain links TRBV4-1 with TRBJ2-4; 7 bases are shared with TRBD2. The CDR3 length is 19 residues. Losses at the gene ends were 3 bases for V and 5 bases for J; bases not matched to a gene: 19. Per germline, CDR1 MGHRA and CDR2 YSYEKL. CDR3 coding DNA: TGCGCCAGCAGCCAGAGGGGAGGGAAGAGTTTGTACGCCGAAAACATTCAGTACTTC. This encodes CASSQRGGKSLYAENIQYF.

This clonotype has more than one count but fewer than ten. The chain uses TRBV7-2 and TRBJ2-3, with unresolved D. This CDR3 is built from 16 residues. CDR1 is SGHTA, CDR2 FQGNSA, per germline. Deletions cut 5 bases from V and 2 bases from J, with 17 bases between. The CDR3 bases are TGTGCCAGCAGCCAACCGAATAGAGACCTCACAGATACGCAGTATTTT. It is translated as CASSQPNRDLTDTQYF.

The chain carries TRBV20-1 and TRBJ2-7, with TRBD2 identical over 10 bases. The CDR3 extends over 14 amino acids. CDR1 and CDR2 from the germline V gene are DFQATT and SNEGSKA (reference sequence). V lost 5 bases and J lost 5; bases outside the gene matches: 9. This CDR3 is CSASTSGVIDEQYF. In DNA, the CDR3 is TGCAGTGCTTCAACTAGCGGGGTTATCGACGAGCAGTACTTC.

The chain links TRBV7-2 to TRBJ2-6; 7 bases are a match to TRBD1. CDR1 is SGHTA and CDR2 is FQGNSA in the germline V gene. Trimming cost V 4 bases and J 0 bases; bases outside gene matches: 6. The CDR3 is made up of 17 amino acids. The CDR3 region is CASSSGQANSGANVLTF. The CDR3 bases are TGTGCCAGCAGCTCAGGACAGGCCAACTCTGGGGCCAACGTCCTGACTTTC.

This clonotype was found a few times. V usage is TRBV14 and J usage is TRBJ2-5; no firm D call. The germline V gene has CDR1 SGHDN and CDR2 FVKESK. V lost 4 bases to trimming and J lost 7 bases, with 13 bases between them. There are 13 residues in the CDR3. The DNA for the CDR3 is TGTGCCAGCAGCCCACCGGATAGGAGGACCCAGTACTTC. Its translation: CASSPPDRRTQYF.

This clonotype appeared a few times. The genes are TRBV18 and TRBJ2-1; TRBD1 is a possible D gene (5 bases). The CDR3 contains 19 residues. Germline lookup yields CDR1 KGHSH and CDR2 LQKENI. V lost 3 bases and J lost 9, with 30 bases in between. The CDR3, as DNA: TGTGCCAGCTCACCTGCGAATTTTTTGTCAAGAAGGGGTAGGGGTGAGCAGTTCTTC. Amino acids: CASSPANFLSRRGRGEQFF. The full variable domain, in which reference TRBV18 and TRBJ2-1 provide the parts outside the CDR3, is NAGVMQNPRHLVRRRGQEARLRCSPMKGHSHVYWYRQLPEEGLKFMVYLQKENIIDESGMPKERFSAEFPKEGPSILRIQQVVRGDSAAYFCASSPANFLSRRGRGEQFFGPGTRLTVL.